This T cell receptor (beta chain) was identified in a study of cytomegalovirus exposure and HLA in healthy donors. The primer mix had 60 Vbeta and 13 Jbeta primers. Repertoires were generated with immunoSEQ multiplex PCR, while TCRdb's copy carries only in-frame clones and drops some. The top ten hold 1.5% of the sample, which has fewer than 200,000 clones, roughly 70% seen once. Each donor was healthy, and each was a bone marrow donor. Concerning this clone: Antigen: not known.

Findings and limits, study-wide: Confirmation in vitro established that a few CMV-associated chains were specific for CMV antigens. Evidence from a later analysis indicated that most CMV-associated TCR beta chains looked HLA-restricted. The Asian-associated ancestry cluster reportedly had fewer N-insertions than the approximately 670-donor mean in a later analysis.

The sample taken for sequencing was PBMCs. The receptor's source is a girl between 10 and 17 years old in good health and CMV-seronegative.

In nucleotides, the CDR3 is TGCGCCAGCAGCCAACTTCGGGGGGGGCTTGTCCCGAATAAGGAAAAACTGTTTTTT. Protein: CASSQLRGGLVPNKEKLFF. The rearrangement links TRBV4-1 to TRBJ1-4; a weak D match, TRBD1 (6 bases). The CDR3 length is 19 residues. Per the germline V gene, CDR1 is MGHRA and CDR2 is YSYEKL. Trimming took off 2 bases at V and 8 bases at J, with 27 bases between the two ends.